This TCR beta chain was documented in a study of regulatory T cells in long-lasting Graves disease. Background on the study: Antithyroid drug use was under 3 months in newly diagnosed Graves' patients.

CDR1 and CDR2 from the germline V gene are MNHEY and SVGEGT. This CDR3 has 17 amino acids. V lost 10 bases and J lost 1; bases outside the gene matches: 16. This clonotype occurred many times. Relying on iRepertoire HTBI primers and Arm-PCR of CDR3 regions, the team built TCR beta libraries. Original processing notes: Across all samples, roughly 60 TRBV segments and about 14 TRBJ segments were identified. TCRdb fed the multiplex PCR reads into MiXCR, producing one record per CDR3 protein. The V and J calls come from TCRdb's annotation, not from the publication. The table records hundreds of thousands of distinct CDR3 sequences, more than 10% of them present only once. Described time point: newly diagnosed GD, antithyroid drugs for less than 3 months. From PBMCs, RNA was extracted and then used to make the TCR library. The same specimen was also included in a second study, on T cells in Graves' hyperthyroidism and ophthalmopathy. From that paper: Separation of ophthalmopathy from stable hyperthyroidism was achieved by a 13 V-J model.

The chain uses TRBV6-2 or TRBV6-3 and TRBJ1-1; 9 bases match TRBD1. This receptor was obtained from a woman younger than 45 with Graves disease. The sample here was peripheral blood mononuclear cells (PBMCs), taken at new diagnosis, from a patient treated with antithyroid drugs. The CDR3 bases are TGTGCCACCAGAGAGAGAACAGGGGGCCGAAGGAACACTGAAGCTTTCTTT. Its translation is CATRERTGGRRNTEAFF.